This T cell receptor (beta chain) was recorded in a study of shared clonotypes between healthy human individuals. V was pared by 3 bases and J by 4 bases, with 10 bases between. Germline CDR1 and CDR2: SQVTM and ANQGSEA. The CDR3 covers 13 residues. Libraries were prepared by immunoSEQ multiplex PCR; TCRdb keeps only in-frame clonotypes and omits some of them. Counted here are about 2.4 million clones, approximately 93% occurring once; the ten biggest clones make up more than 0.35%. The source is a man between 18 and 29 years old in good health. Some clones in this sample may be carry-over from other donors' samples. The sample was naive CD4+ T cells from PBMCs. Subset indicated: CD45RA+ positively selected. This sequence joins TRBV29-1 and TRBJ1-5; D is perhaps TRBD1 (5 bases). In DNA form, the CDR3 reads TGCAGCGTTGAGCAGGGCCAAAATCAGCCCCAGCATTTT. It encodes CSVEQGQNQPQHF.